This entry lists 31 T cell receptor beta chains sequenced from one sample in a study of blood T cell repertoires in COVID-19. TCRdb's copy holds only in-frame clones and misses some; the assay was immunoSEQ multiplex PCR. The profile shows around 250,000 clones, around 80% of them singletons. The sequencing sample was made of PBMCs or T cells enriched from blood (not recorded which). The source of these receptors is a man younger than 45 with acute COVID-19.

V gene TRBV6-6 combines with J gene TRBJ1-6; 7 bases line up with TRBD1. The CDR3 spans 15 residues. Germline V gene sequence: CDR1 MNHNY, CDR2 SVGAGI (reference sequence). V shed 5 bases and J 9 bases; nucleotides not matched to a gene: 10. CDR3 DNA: TGTGCCAGCAGTCTCGGACAGGACCAGGGTTCACCCCTCCACTTT. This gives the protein CASSLGQDQGSPLHF.

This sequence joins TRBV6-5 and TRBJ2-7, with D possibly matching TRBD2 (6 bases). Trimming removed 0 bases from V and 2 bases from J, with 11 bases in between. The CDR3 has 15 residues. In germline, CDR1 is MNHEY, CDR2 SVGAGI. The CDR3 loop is CASSYSAGLAYEQYV. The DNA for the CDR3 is TGTGCCAGCAGTTACTCCGCGGGACTCGCCTACGAGCAGTACGTC.

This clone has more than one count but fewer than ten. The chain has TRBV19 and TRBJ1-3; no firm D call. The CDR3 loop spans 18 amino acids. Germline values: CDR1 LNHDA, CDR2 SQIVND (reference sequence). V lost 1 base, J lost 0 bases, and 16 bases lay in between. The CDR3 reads CASSIVARRVSSGNTIYF. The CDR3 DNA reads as TGTGCCAGTAGTATAGTTGCAAGACGGGTCAGCTCTGGAAACACCATATATTTT.

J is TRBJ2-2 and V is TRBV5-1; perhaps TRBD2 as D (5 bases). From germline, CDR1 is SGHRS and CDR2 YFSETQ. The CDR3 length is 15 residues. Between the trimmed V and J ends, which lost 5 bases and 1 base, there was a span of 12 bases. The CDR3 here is CASRQEVLNTGELFF. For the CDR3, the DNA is TGCGCCAGCAGGCAGGAGGTCTTGAACACCGGGGAGCTGTTTTTT.

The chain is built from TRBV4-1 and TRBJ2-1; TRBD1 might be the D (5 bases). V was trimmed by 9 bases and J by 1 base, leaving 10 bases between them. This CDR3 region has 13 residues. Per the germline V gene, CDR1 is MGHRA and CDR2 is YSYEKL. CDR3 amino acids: CASSGASYNEQFF. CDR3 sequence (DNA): TGCGCCAGTAGTGGGGCTTCCTACAATGAGCAGTTCTTC.

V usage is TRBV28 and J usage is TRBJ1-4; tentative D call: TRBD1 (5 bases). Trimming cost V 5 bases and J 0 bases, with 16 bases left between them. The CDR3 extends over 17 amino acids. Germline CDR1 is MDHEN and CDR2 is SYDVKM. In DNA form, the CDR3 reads TGTGCCAGCAGTCCAACCCTCGGGGGAACAACTAATGAAAAACTGTTTTTT. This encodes CASSPTLGGTTNEKLFF. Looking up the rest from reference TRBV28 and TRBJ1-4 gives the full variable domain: DVKVTQSSRYLVKRTGEKVFLECVQDMDHENMFWYRQDPGLGLRLIYFSYDVKMKEKGDIPEGYSVSREKKERFSLILESASTNQTSMYLCASSPTLGGTTNEKLFFGSGTQLSVL.

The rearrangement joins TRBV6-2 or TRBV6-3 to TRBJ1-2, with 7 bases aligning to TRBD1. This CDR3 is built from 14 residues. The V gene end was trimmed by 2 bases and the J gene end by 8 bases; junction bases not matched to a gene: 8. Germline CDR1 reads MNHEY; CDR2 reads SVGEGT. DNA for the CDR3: TGTGCCAGCAGTTACGCGGGACAGAATGTAGGCTACACCTTC. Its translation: CASSYAGQNVGYTF.

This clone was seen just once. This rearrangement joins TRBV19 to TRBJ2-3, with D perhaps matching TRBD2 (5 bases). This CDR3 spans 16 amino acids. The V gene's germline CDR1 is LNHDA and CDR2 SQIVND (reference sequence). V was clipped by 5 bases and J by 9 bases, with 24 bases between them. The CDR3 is CASSHLRQTNTLTQYF. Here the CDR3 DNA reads TGTGCCAGTAGTCACCTTCGGCAGACTAACACTTTAACGCAGTATTTT.

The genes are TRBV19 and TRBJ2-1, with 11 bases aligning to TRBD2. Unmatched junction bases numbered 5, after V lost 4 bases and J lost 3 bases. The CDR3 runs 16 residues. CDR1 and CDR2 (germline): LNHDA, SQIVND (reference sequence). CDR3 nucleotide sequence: TGTGCCAGTAGTACTACTAGCGGGGGCTACTACAATGAGCAGTTCTTC. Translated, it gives CASSTTSGGYYNEQFF.

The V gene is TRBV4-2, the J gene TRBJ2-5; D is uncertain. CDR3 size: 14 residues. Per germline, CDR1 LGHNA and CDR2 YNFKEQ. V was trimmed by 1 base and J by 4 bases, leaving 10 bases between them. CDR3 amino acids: CASSQGLAGETQYF. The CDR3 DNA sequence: TGTGCCAGCAGCCAAGGTCTGGCAGGAGAGACCCAGTACTTC.

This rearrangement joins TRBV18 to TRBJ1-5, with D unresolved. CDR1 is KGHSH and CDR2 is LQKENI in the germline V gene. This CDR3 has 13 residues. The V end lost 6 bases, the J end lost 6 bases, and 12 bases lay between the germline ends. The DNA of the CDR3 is TGTGCCAGCTCCTCGAGGGCTGTTCAGCCCCAGCATTTT. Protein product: CASSSRAVQPQHF. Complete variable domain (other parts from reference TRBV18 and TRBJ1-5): NAGVMQNPRHLVRRRGQEARLRCSPMKGHSHVYWYRQLPEEGLKFMVYLQKENIIDESGMPKERFSAEFPKEGPSILRIQQVVRGDSAAYFCASSSRAVQPQHFGDGTRLSIL.

CDR3 residues: CASSLASGIYEQYV. The CDR3 DNA follows: TGTGCCAGCAGCTTGGCTAGCGGGATCTACGAGCAGTACGTC. The chain has TRBV5-6 and TRBJ2-7, with 9 positions matching TRBD2. Germline V gene data show CDR1 as SGHDT and CDR2 as YYEEEE. The junction had 1 base not matched to a gene; V was cut back by 0 bases and J by 3 bases. CDR3 length: 14 amino acids.

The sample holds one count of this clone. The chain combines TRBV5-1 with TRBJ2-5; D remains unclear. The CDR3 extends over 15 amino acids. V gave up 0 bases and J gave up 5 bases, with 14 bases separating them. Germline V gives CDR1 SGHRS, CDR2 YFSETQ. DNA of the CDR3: TGCGCCAGCAGCTTGGCCTTTTCCCTACGGGAGACCCAGTACTTC. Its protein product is CASSLAFSLRETQYF.

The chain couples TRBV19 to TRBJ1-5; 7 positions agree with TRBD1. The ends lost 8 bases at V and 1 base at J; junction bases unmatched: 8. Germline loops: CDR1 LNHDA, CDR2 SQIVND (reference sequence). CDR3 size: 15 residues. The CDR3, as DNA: TGTGCCAGTCTCGACCCAGGGGGGAGCAATCAGCCCCAGCATTTT. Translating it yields CASLDPGGSNQPQHF. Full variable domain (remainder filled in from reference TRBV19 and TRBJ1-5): DGGITQSPKYLFRKEGQNVTLSCEQNLNHDAMYWYRQDPGQGLRLIYYSQIVNDFQKGDIAEGYSVSREKKESFPLTVTSAQKNPTAFYLCASLDPGGSNQPQHFGDGTRLSIL.

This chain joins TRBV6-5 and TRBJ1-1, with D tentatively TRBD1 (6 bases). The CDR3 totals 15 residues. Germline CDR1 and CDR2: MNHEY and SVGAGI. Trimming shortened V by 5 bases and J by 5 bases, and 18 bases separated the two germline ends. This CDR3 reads CASSLTQGRATEAFF. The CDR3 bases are TGTGCCAGCAGTCTCACACAGGGACGGGCTACTGAAGCTTTCTTT.

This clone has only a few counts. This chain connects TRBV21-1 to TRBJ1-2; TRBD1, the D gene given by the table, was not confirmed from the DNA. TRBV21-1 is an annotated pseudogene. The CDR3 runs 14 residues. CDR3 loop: CASSKIGTGGGYTF. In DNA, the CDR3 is TGTGCCAGCAGCAAAATCGGGACAGGTGGTGGCTACACCTTC.

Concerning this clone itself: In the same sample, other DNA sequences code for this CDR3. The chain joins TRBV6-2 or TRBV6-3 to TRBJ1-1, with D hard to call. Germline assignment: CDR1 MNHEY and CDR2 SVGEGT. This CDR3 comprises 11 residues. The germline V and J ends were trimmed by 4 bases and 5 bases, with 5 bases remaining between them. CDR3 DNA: TGTGCCAGCAGTTTGAGGACTGAAGCTTTCTTT. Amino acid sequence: CASSLRTEAFF.

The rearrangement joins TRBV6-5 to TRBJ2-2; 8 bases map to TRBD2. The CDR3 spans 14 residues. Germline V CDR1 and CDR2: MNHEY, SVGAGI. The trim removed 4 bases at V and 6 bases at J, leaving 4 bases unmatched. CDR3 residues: CASSSWTSPGELFF. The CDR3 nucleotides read TGTGCCAGCAGTTCTTGGACTAGCCCCGGGGAGCTGTTTTTT.

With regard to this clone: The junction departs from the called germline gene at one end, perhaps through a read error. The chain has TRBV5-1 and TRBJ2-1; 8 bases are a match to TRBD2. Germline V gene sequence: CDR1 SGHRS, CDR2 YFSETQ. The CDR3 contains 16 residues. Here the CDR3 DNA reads TGTGCCAGCAGCGGGGGAGCGGGAGTTCCCTACAATGAGCAGTTCTTC. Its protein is CASSGGAGVPYNEQFF.

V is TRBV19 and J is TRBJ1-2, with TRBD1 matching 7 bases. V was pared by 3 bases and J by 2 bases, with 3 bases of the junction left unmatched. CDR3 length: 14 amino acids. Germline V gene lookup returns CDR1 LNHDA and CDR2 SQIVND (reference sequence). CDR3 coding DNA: TGTGCCAGTAGTATCGCACAGGGGAACTATGGCTACACCTTC. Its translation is CASSIAQGNYGYTF.

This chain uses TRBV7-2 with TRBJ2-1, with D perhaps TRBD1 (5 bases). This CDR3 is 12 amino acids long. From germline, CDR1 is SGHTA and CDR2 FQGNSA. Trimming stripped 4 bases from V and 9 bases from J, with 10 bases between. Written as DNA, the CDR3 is TGTGCCAGCAGCTATTCAGGGTTTGAGCAGTTCTTC. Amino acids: CASSYSGFEQFF.

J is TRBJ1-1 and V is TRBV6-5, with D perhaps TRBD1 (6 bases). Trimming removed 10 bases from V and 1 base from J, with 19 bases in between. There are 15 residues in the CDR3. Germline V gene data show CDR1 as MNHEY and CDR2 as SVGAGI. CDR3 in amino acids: CATGRNRAANTEAFF. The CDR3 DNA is TGTGCCACGGGAAGAAACAGGGCGGCGAACACTGAAGCTTTCTTT.

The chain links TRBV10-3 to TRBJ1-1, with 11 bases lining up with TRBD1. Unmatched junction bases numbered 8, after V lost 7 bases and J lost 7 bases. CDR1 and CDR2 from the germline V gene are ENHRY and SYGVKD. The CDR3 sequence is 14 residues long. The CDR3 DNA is TGTGCCATCACCTCCGGGACAGGGGGTCATGAAGCTTTCTTT. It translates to CAITSGTGGHEAFF.

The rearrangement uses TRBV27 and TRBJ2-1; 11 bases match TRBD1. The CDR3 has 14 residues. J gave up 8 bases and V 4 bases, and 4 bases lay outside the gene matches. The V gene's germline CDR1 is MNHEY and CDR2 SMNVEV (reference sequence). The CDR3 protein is CASSYGQGAYEQFF. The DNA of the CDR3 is TGTGCCAGCAGTTACGGACAGGGGGCCTATGAGCAGTTCTTC.

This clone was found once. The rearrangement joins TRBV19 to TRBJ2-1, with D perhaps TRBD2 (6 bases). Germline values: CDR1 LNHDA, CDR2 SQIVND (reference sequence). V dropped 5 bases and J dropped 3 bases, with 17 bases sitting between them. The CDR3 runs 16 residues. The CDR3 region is CASSSGTSSSYNEQFF. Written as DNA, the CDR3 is TGTGCCAGTAGTTCCGGGACTTCCTCGAGCTACAATGAGCAGTTCTTC.

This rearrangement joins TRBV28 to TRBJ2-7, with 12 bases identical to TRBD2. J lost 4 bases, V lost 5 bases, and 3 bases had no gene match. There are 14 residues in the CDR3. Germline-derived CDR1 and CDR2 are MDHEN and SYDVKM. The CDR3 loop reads CASSGGTSGYEQYV. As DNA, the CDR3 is TGTGCCAGCAGTGGGGGGACTAGCGGGTACGAGCAGTACGTC.

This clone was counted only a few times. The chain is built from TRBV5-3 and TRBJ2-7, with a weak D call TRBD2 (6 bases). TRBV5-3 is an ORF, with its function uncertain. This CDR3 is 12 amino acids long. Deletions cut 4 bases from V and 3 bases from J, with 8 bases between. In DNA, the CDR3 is TGTGCCAGAAGCCCTAGCGTCTACGAGCAGTACGTC. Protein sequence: CARSPSVYEQYV.

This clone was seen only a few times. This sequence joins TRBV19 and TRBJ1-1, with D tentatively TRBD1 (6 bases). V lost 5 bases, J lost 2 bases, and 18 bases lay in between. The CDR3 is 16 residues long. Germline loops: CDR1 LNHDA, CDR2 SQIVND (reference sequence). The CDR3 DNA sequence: TGTGCCAGTAGTGTGGGCAGGGGACGGATAAACACTGAAGCTTTCTTT. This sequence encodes CASSVGRGRINTEAFF.

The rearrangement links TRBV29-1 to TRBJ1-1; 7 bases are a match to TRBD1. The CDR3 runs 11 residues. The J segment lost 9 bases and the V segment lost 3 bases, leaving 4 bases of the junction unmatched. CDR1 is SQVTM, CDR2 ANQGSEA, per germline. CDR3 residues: CSVDGQAQAFF. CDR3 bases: TGCAGCGTTGACGGACAGGCCCAAGCTTTCTTT.

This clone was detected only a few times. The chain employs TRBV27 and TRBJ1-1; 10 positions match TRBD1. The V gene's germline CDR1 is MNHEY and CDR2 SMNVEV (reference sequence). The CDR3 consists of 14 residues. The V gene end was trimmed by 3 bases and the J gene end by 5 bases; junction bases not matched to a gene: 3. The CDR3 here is CASSFGTGVTEAFF. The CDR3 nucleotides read TGTGCCAGCAGTTTTGGGACAGGGGTAACTGAAGCTTTCTTT.

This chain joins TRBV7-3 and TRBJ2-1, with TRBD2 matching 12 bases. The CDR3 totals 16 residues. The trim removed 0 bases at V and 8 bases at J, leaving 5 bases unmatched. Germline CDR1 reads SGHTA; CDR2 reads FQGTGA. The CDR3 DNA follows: TGTGCCAGCAGCTTAACTTCTAGCGGGAGGGCTGATGAGCAGTTCTTC. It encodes CASSLTSSGRADEQFF.